Listed below are T cell receptor beta chains from one sample, sequenced in a study of CD8 T cells in Susac syndrome. TCRdb recomputed calls from the immunoSEQ multiplex PCR reads with MiXCR, one row per CDR3 protein. This table has some 180,000 distinct CDR3 sequences, about 95% appearing once. The material sequenced was CD4+ T cells from PBMCs. Receptor source: a human donor in good health. Both conserved end residues are part of each CDR3. A D gene is named only where the DNA matches it firmly. For some rows the clone size is stated as once, few or many, or as a class when expanded; others skip it.

v_gene: TRBV2; j_gene: TRBJ2-7; d_gene: TRBD2; abundance: .; CDR3aa: CASSPLTSGSVYEQYF; CDR3nt: TGTGCCAGCAGCCCATTAACTAGCGGGAGTGTTTACGAGCAGTACTTC
v_gene: TRBV7-6; j_gene: TRBJ2-1; d_gene: TRBD2; abundance: .; CDR3aa: CASSSSPSGRGNEQFF; CDR3nt: TGTGCCAGCAGCTCCAGTCCTAGCGGGAGAGGCAATGAGCAGTTCTTC
v_gene: TRBV12-3/TRBV12-4; j_gene: TRBJ2-3; d_gene: .; abundance: once; CDR3aa: CASRVAESTDTQYF; CDR3nt: TGTGCCAGCAGGGTAGCGGAATCCACAGATACGCAGTATTTT
v_gene: TRBV20-1; j_gene: TRBJ2-2; d_gene: .; abundance: .; CDR3aa: CSARNITSSNTGELFF; CDR3nt: TGCAGTGCTAGAAACATCACTAGCTCGAACACCGGGGAGCTGTTTTTT
v_gene: TRBV20-1; j_gene: TRBJ1-5; d_gene: TRBD1; abundance: .; CDR3aa: CSAGQRRGRSQPQHF; CDR3nt: TGCAGTGCTGGCCAACGCAGGGGGCGTAGTCAGCCCCAGCATTTT
v_gene: TRBV20-1; j_gene: TRBJ2-2; d_gene: .; abundance: .; CDR3aa: CSAREIGGPAGELFF; CDR3nt: TGCAGTGCTAGAGAGATTGGTGGTCCGGCCGGGGAGCTGTTTTTT
v_gene: TRBV29-1; j_gene: TRBJ2-3; d_gene: TRBD1; abundance: .; CDR3aa: CSVGARTGGTDTQYF; CDR3nt: TGCAGCGTTGGAGCGAGGACAGGGGGAACAGATACGCAGTATTTT
v_gene: TRBV29-1; j_gene: TRBJ2-7; d_gene: .; abundance: .; CDR3aa: CSTRDVSSYEQYF; CDR3nt: TGCAGCACTAGGGACGTTAGCTCCTACGAGCAGTACTTC
v_gene: TRBV19; j_gene: TRBJ2-6; d_gene: .; abundance: .; CDR3aa: CASSTRGAGANVLTF; CDR3nt: TGTGCCAGTAGTACCAGGGGTGCTGGGGCCAACGTCCTGACTTTC
v_gene: TRBV27; j_gene: TRBJ2-7; d_gene: .; abundance: .; CDR3aa: CASQVSPNPTYEQYF; CDR3nt: TGTGCCAGCCAAGTCAGTCCGAATCCAACCTACGAGCAGTACTTC
v_gene: TRBV20-1; j_gene: TRBJ1-2; d_gene: .; abundance: few; CDR3aa: CSAPLDRGTKANYGYTF; CDR3nt: TGCAGTGCTCCCCTAGATCGGGGGACGAAAGCTAACTATGGCTACACCTTC
v_gene: TRBV29-1; j_gene: TRBJ2-6; d_gene: .; abundance: .; CDR3aa: CSVVNRANVLTF; CDR3nt: TGCAGCGTTGTCAATAGGGCCAACGTCCTGACTTTC
v_gene: TRBV30; j_gene: TRBJ2-1; d_gene: .; abundance: .; CDR3aa: CAWSRSGNYNEQFF; CDR3nt: TGTGCCTGGAGTAGAAGCGGTAACTACAATGAGCAGTTCTTC
v_gene: TRBV29-1; j_gene: TRBJ1-5; d_gene: .; abundance: .; CDR3aa: CSVEESSNQPQHF; CDR3nt: TGCAGCGTTGAGGAAAGTAGCAATCAGCCCCAGCATTTT
v_gene: TRBV7-2; j_gene: TRBJ2-7; d_gene: .; abundance: .; CDR3aa: CASSLFWAQPSEQYF; CDR3nt: TGTGCCAGCAGCTTATTTTGGGCCCAGCCATCCGAGCAGTACTTC